Sequencing of this TCR delta chain was carried out in a study of gamma-delta T cells after stem cell transplantation. Turning to this clone: This DNA translates differently at residue 3 from the TCRdb protein, which is that of a much larger clone; a read error is likely, and the protein shown is the DNA's own translation.

The CDR3 runs to 17 residues. CDR1 and CDR2 (germline): GEAIGNYY, EKD. TCRdb reprocessed the RT-PCR reads through CATT. The profile shows about 11,000 delta-chain clones, over 1% of them singletons. The receptor comes from a human donor. It is not recorded whose cells these are; they may come from a transplant donor. The gene calls are TRDV2 and TRDJ1; 8 bases are a match to TRDD3. What was sequenced was gamma-delta T cells. The CDR3 nucleotides are TGTGCCCGTGACACCGTAGGAGGGATACGGGGGACCGATAAACTCATCTTT. Translating gives CARDTVGGIRGTDKLIF.